A single T cell receptor beta chain is shown here with its context. Its antigen is not yet known. Base quality data are lacking; no much larger clone is found one base away. The CDR3 sequence holds 16 residues, the cysteine and phenylalanine included. The kept DNA is CDR3 alone, 48 bases in frame from the first base. The trim is 4 bases for V and 1 base for J, with a gap of 17 bases between the germline ends. In the germline V gene, CDR1 corresponds to SGHRS and CDR2 to YFSETQ. CD8 naive samples were obtained by positive selection for CCR7 among CD45RO-negative cells, yielding a CD45RA+CCR7+ population from which TemRA cells were excluded. The donors were healthy, HIV-negative adults with no recently reported acute infections or vaccinations. Every donor was a Caucasian adult residing in Nashville, Tennessee, USA. Blood was obtained by leukapheresis, after which PBMCs were separated by Ficoll-Histopaque density gradient centrifugation and cryopreserved in liquid nitrogen vapor phase. Analytical flow cytometry was used to check the purity and quantity of each magnetically sorted T cell population. Each sorted fraction had its genomic DNA isolated and then quantified by UV absorbance on a Nanodrop 2000c.

The data are from a study of shared clonotypes between healthy human individuals (dated by TCRdb to about 2020). Regarding the research as a whole: The cohort included three men and two women between 18 and 49 years of age. To estimate repertoire size and how much clonotypes are shared between individuals, the study performed deep sequencing of blood TCR repertoires from 4 to 6 healthy adults. Per donor, three plates each were used for CD4 naive and CD4 memory, two for CD8 naive, and one for CD8 memory. Libraries were prepared and TCR repertoires were sequenced by different laboratories using diverse techniques, in order to increase sequencing depth and limit assay-specific biases. Each donor's leukapheresis produced roughly between about 0.8 and 8.9 billion PBMCs. The paper as a whole reports these results and caveats: Compared with non-shared clonotypes, the clonotypes found in all four sorted-subset donors had higher generation probabilities. Based on pairwise subsampling, the degree of clonotype sharing among donors was expected to be affected by sequencing depth. Across a handful of donors, around 5.4% of naive CD4, approximately 3.5% of naive CD8, 2.3% of memory CD4, and over 0.35% of memory CD8 clonotypes were shared. Naive subsets generally had larger estimated clonotype richness than memory subsets. Because the study included a small number of donors, the genetic and exposure-history diversity represented was limited. Incomplete sequencing was indicated by rarefaction of sorted-subset datasets, despite the large sequencing depth. Only blood was sampled, and tissue TCR repertoires likely differ from those in blood.

Using the deep immunoSEQ assay, TCR CDR3 regions were amplified from genomic DNA by multiplex PCR. Genomic DNA extracted from each cell subset was distributed evenly over all wells of several immunoSEQ 96-well plates, and each plate served as one replicate. For sorted subsets, roughly 200 ng of genomic DNA, equivalent to 30,000 or so T cell genomes, went into each replicate PCR. Purified libraries were quantified with a Qubit 3.0 fluorometer, sized on a Bioanalyzer 2100, and re-quantified with the KAPA Library Quantification kit. Every immunoSEQ 96-well plate was sequenced on a separate single-read 150-cycle Illumina NextSeq 550 flow cell. Concerning the study's data processing: The immunoSEQ output contained only junctional sequences without quality scores, so filtering could not match that applied to full-length reads. Sequences were annotated with PyIR, a Python wrapper for IgBLAST v1.9, using IMGT germline references to assign V/J genes and CDR3. Reads with weak V/J assignments (E-value above 1e-6), missing CDR3, stop codons, out-of-frame junctions, or ambiguous translated residues were removed. V3J clonotypes were defined as sequences sharing the same inferred V gene, J gene, and CDR3 amino acid sequence. To compute the percentage overlap between repertoires, the number of shared unique clonotypes was divided by the size of the smaller repertoire. Repertoire richness was assessed with RTK rarefaction, the Chao1 estimator, and Recon v2.1 estimates of unobserved clonotypes. Generation probabilities for all TCRbeta clonotypes obtained by the gDNA method from a few donors were computed using OLGA. This is the immuneACCESS table as TCRdb keeps it, with only in-frame sequences that have V and J called. A part of the clones is gone; compared with another copy, unresolved V genes explain less than half, and the rest is unexplained. The V and J calls and clone size are taken from that table; D and trimming were inferred from the DNA. The sample profile shows about 870,000 clones; around 93% of them were found once. Less than 25% of the sample comes from the top ten.

Sequencing was performed on naive CD8+ T cells sorted from blood. According to the study, the label for this sample's cell subset or site signals: CD45RA+CCR7+. The V and J genes are TRBV5-1 and TRBJ2-5, with the D call tentatively TRBD1 or TRBD2, each fitting 5 bases. The sequence came from a man aged 25-45 years in good health. The bases are TGCGCCAGCAGCCCGCTACCGGGACGGCTCCAAGAGACCCAGTACTTC. It encodes CASSPLPGRLQETQYF.